Reported below is one T cell receptor (beta chain). The CDR3 has 14 residues. V shed 2 bases and J 5 bases; nucleotides not matched to a gene: 3. Germline V gene sequence: CDR1 MDHEN, CDR2 SYDVKM. Those enrolled in Seattle joined during active infection and were followed longitudinally afterward. In the authors' workflow: Reference gene primer amplification yielded estimated nucleated cell counts. This table comes from immunoSEQ multiplex PCR, and its TCRdb copy is limited to in-frame clones, with some not included. V and J calls and clone size are copied from that table; D and trimming were computed from the DNA. The data hold about 300,000 clones, with approximately 84% observed a single time. This sample is part of a study of blood T cell repertoires in COVID-19.

The sample comprised peripheral blood. The sequence derives from a human donor with COVID-19, enrolled during active disease. The donor label of this sample is uncertain. V gene TRBV28 combines with J gene TRBJ1-5; 7 bases map to TRBD1. CDR3 amino acids: CASSLRQGDQPQHF. For the CDR3, the DNA is TGTGCCAGCAGTTTAAGACAGGGTGATCAGCCCCAGCATTTT.